These 12 T cell receptor beta chains were all obtained from the same sample, sequenced in a study of regulatory T cells in long-lasting Graves disease. This sample's time point: newly diagnosed GD, antithyroid drugs for less than 3 months. The TCR library was made from RNA extracted from PBMCs. Arm-PCR of CDR3 regions and iRepertoire HTBI primers were used to build TCR beta libraries. TCRdb processed the multiplex PCR reads anew with MiXCR; each CDR3 protein has one entry. This sample has about 240,000 distinct CDR3 sequences, with 20% found just once. Sequencing was performed on peripheral blood mononuclear cells (PBMCs), taken at new diagnosis, from a patient treated with antithyroid drugs. The receptor source for this set is a female donor with Graves disease.

On this clonotype itself: A far larger clone lies a single base away; this is likely a read error. This chain uses TRBV2 with TRBJ2-7; the match to TRBD1 covers 10 bases. The CDR3 contains 17 residues. In germline, CDR1 is SNHLY, CDR2 FYNNEI. The ends lost 7 bases at V and 7 bases at J; junction bases unmatched: 19. The CDR3 DNA is TGTGCCAGCACGGGGACAGGGGCCGAATGGGGTGTCAATGAGCAGTACTTC. Translating gives CASTGTGAEWGVNEQYF.

The sample holds many counts of this clonotype. This chain connects TRBV11-2 to TRBJ2-5, with D possibly matching TRBD1 (5 bases). The V gene's germline CDR1 is SGHAT and CDR2 FQNNGV. The CDR3 has 15 amino acids. Trimming shortened V by 1 base and J by 5 bases, and 14 bases separated the two germline ends. CDR3 nucleotide sequence: TGTGCCAGCAGCTTAGTTTTTGGGGCGGCCGAGACCCAGTACTTC. The encoded protein is CASSLVFGAAETQYF.

This chain joins TRBV12-3 or TRBV12-4 and TRBJ1-2, with 7 bases lining up with TRBD1. CDR3 size: 13 residues. V lost 5 bases to trimming and J lost 8 bases; unmatched junction nucleotides: 8. CDR3 region: CASSPRQGWGYTF. CDR3 nucleotide sequence: TGTGCCAGCAGTCCTCGACAGGGTTGGGGCTACACCTTC.

Points on this clonotype: Given a far larger clone just one base away, this is likely a sequencing read error. The rearrangement links TRBV5-1 to TRBJ2-7; D might be TRBD2 (5 bases). The CDR3 contains 15 residues. Germline assignment: CDR1 SGHRS and CDR2 YFSETQ. CDR3 sequence reads: CASSLGRGSSYEQYF. Written as DNA, the CDR3 is TGTGCCAGCAGCTTAGGACGGGGAAGCTCCTACGAGCAGTACTTC.

This clonotype was picked up a small number of times. This chain connects TRBV19 to TRBJ1-4; 8 positions agree with TRBD1. The germline gives CDR1 LNHDA, CDR2 SQIVND (reference sequence). With V trimmed by 7 bases and J by 8 bases, 9 bases remained unmatched. The length of the CDR3 is 14 residues. The CDR3 reads CASTPDTGGEKLFF. The CDR3 region has the DNA TGTGCCAGTACCCCTGATACAGGGGGAGAAAAACTGTTTTTT.

This clonotype was found a few times. The chain carries TRBV19 and TRBJ1-5; D is unclear. CDR1 and CDR2 from the germline V gene are LNHDA and SQIVND (reference sequence). Between the trimmed V and J ends, which lost 2 bases and 0 bases, there was a span of 8 bases. The CDR3 sequence is 15 residues long. The DNA of the CDR3 is TGTGCCAGTAGTATATTTGGAAATAGCAATCAGCCCCAGCATTTT. It translates to CASSIFGNSNQPQHF.

This clonotype was observed many times. A junction end diverges from the germline sequence, so it may reflect a read error. This chain uses TRBV7-2 with TRBJ2-1; 10 bases align to TRBD1. There are 16 residues in the CDR3. Germline values: CDR1 SGHTA, CDR2 FQGNSA. The CDR3: CASSQDRGQGWDEQFF. In DNA form, the CDR3 reads TGCGCCAGCAGCCAAGATAGGGGACAGGGGTGGGATGAGCAGTTCTTC.

In the case of this clonotype: Since a far larger clone is one base different, this is likely a read error. The chain carries TRBV10-3 and TRBJ1-1; tentatively, D is TRBD1 (6 bases). The ends were cut back, 5 bases at V and 0 bases at J, with 16 bases in the middle. Germline V gives CDR1 ENHRY, CDR2 SYGVKD. This CDR3 is 16 amino acids long. The CDR3 sequence is CAISPHTTGVNTEAFF. DNA for the CDR3: TGTGCCATCAGTCCACACACGACAGGAGTGAACACTGAAGCTTTCTTT.

This clonotype was found many times. The chain has TRBV5-6 and TRBJ1-2, with TRBD1 as a possible D gene (5 bases). Per germline, CDR1 SGHDT and CDR2 YYEEEE. Trimming left V 1 base short and J 7 bases short, with 11 bases between. The CDR3 is made up of 13 amino acids. CDR3 amino acids: CASSLTGGFGYTF. The CDR3 nucleotides are TGTGCCAGCAGCTTGACAGGAGGATTTGGCTACACCTTC. Full variable domain (remainder filled in from reference TRBV5-6 and TRBJ1-2): DAGVTQSPTHLIKTRGQQVTLRCSPKSGHDTVSWYQQALGQGPQFIFQYYEEEERQRGNFPDRFSGHQFPNYSSELNVNALLLGDSALYLCASSLTGGFGYTFGSGTRLTVV.

This clonotype showed up many times. V usage is TRBV6-1 and J usage is TRBJ2-7; perhaps TRBD2 as D (6 bases). The length of the CDR3 is 11 residues. Germline V gene data show CDR1 as MNHNS and CDR2 as SASEGT. Trimming took off 6 bases at V and 6 bases at J, with 9 bases between the two ends. The CDR3 spells CASRETSEQYF. DNA for the CDR3: TGTGCCAGCAGAGAGACTAGCGAGCAGTACTTC.

The J gene is TRBJ2-1, the V gene TRBV7-2, with 11 bases lining up with TRBD2. The CDR3 sequence is 17 residues long. With V trimmed by 7 bases and J by 1 base, 9 bases remained unmatched. Per the germline V gene, CDR1 is SGHTA and CDR2 is FQGNSA. The CDR3 loop is CASTMTSGDPSYNEQFF. CDR3 bases: TGTGCCAGCACCATGACTAGCGGGGACCCTTCCTACAATGAGCAGTTCTTC.

As for this clonotype: A far larger clone is off by one base, so a read error is likely. The V call is TRBV27, the J call TRBJ2-1, with 8 bases fitting TRBD1. The CDR3 totals 14 residues. The V segment lost 6 bases and the J segment 10 bases; nucleotides outside the gene matches: 11. Germline V gene data show CDR1 as MNHEY and CDR2 as SMNVEV (reference sequence). CDR3 amino acids: CASRSGTGPYEQFF. Here the CDR3 DNA reads TGTGCCAGCAGGTCCGGGACAGGCCCCTACGAGCAGTTCTTC.